This T cell receptor beta chain originates from a study of long-term antiretroviral therapy in people with HIV. General study findings and limits: In the period from the mid-2000s to the late 2010s, blood was collected, possibly under older ART regimens.

Every specimen provided 1-10 million cryopreserved PBMC before DNA extraction took place. A word on this clone: Its antigen is unknown.

Sequencing relied on immunoSEQ assay v3.0, run at survey level. Sequencing aimed at roughly 35,000-50,000 T-cell genomes per sample. Using immunoSEQ multiplex PCR, the repertoire was profiled, and TCRdb retains in-frame clones only, with some absent. The table lists 20,000 to 30,000 clones, 86% of them singletons. The V and J ends lost 3 bases and 5 bases respectively, with 7 bases between them. This CDR3 has 12 amino acids. The germline gives CDR1 LNHDA, CDR2 SQIVND (reference sequence). V and J are TRBV19 and TRBJ1-2; no definite D call. This clonotype originated in a woman aged 25-40 years with HIV. Here the sequenced sample was unsorted PBMCs, taken 1.9 years after starting antiretroviral therapy. DNA of the CDR3: TGTGCCAGTAGTATGGTGGGATATGGCTACACCTTC. This gives the protein CASSMVGYGYTF. Combining the CDR3 with reference TRBV19 and TRBJ1-2 gives the whole variable domain DGGITQSPKYLFRKEGQNVTLSCEQNLNHDAMYWYRQDPGQGLRLIYYSQIVNDFQKGDIAEGYSVSREKKESFPLTVTSAQKNPTAFYLCASSMVGYGYTFGSGTRLTVV.